This T cell receptor (beta chain) was found in a study of T-cell reconstitution after alpha-beta-depleted transplantation in children. Study findings and constraints: Surviving recipient T cells and thymic progenitors accounted for the high day-60 TCRbeta diversity observed in some patients.

The germline gives CDR1 SQVTM, CDR2 ANQGSEA. The CDR3 extends over 15 amino acids. The junction had 5 bases not matched to a gene; V was cut back by 3 bases and J by 0 bases. Unique molecular identifiers were incorporated during preparation of the TCRbeta library. One entry per CDR3 protein, called by TCRdb with MiXCR from the PCR reads. The data hold fewer than 700,000 distinct CDR3 sequences, with under 15% observed a single time. This clonotype was detected many times. What it binds is unknown. The sequencing used PBMCs, mostly from graft donor cells, collected 360 days after TCRalphabeta/CD19-depleted stem cell transplant. The genes are TRBV29-1 and TRBJ2-1; 7 bases agree with TRBD2. This clonotype was obtained from a male patient between 5 and 17 years old who had a stem cell transplant for acute myeloid leukemia, so the T cells may come from the graft donor. DNA for the CDR3: TGCAGCGTTGATGAGTCTAGCGGCTCCTACAATGAGCAGTTCTTC. Translated: CSVDESSGSYNEQFF.